The clone carrying this T cell receptor (beta chain) was seen only a few times. The source of the sample is a study of blood T cell repertoires in COVID-19. From germline, CDR1 is MNHEY and CDR2 SVGAGI. The ends were cut back, 0 bases at V and 6 bases at J, with 6 bases in the middle. The CDR3 consists of 13 residues. Clones were sequenced by immunoSEQ multiplex PCR, and TCRdb holds only the in-frame ones, with some missing. The table records about 170,000 clones, roughly 80% of them present only once. V and J are TRBV6-5 and TRBJ1-5; D gene ambiguous. The sequencing sample was made of peripheral blood. The sequence was obtained from a man in his 70s with active or convalescent COVID-19. In DNA form, the CDR3 reads TGTGCCAGCAGTTACTCACAGCTTCAGCCCCAGCATTTT. Translated, it gives CASSYSQLQPQHF.